This T cell receptor beta chain was captured in a study of T cells in Graves' hyperthyroidism and ophthalmopathy. Study outcomes and limitations: In blood, most of the thyroid clonotypes expanded above 0.001 were also present. Ophthalmopathy was model-predicted a median approximately 6.9 months pre-onset.

Patients having uncontrolled infection, another autoimmune disease, pregnancy or lactation were not included. The diagnostic basis comprised clinical symptoms, serum thyroxine and TRAb, thyroid ultrasound and orbital computed tomography. The CDR3 regions of TCR beta were amplified from RNA transcripts. First-round RT-PCR targeting the TCR CDR3 was performed with the HTBI primer set. A single record per CDR3 protein comes from TCRdb applying MiXCR to the multiplex PCR reads. The table has roughly 500,000 distinct CDR3 sequences, 40% to 55% seen once. This clonotype was seen many times. The antigen is unknown. The CDR3 extends over 13 amino acids. V shed 6 bases and J 9 bases; nucleotides not matched to a gene: 8. Germline V lookup: CDR1 DFQATT, CDR2 SNEGSKA (reference sequence).

This chain connects TRBV20-1 to TRBJ1-6, with 7 bases aligning to TRBD1. Material: peripheral blood or thyroid tissue (not recorded which). The sequence was collected from an adult woman with Graves' disease, either hyperthyroidism or ophthalmopathy (not recorded which). Here the CDR3 DNA reads TGCAGTGCGCCGACAGGGCGCCCTTCACCCCTCCACTTT. Protein product: CSAPTGRPSPLHF.